The rows below give T cell receptor beta chains drawn from one sample of a study of cytomegalovirus exposure and HLA in healthy donors. The method was immunoSEQ multiplex PCR; TCRdb's version includes in-frame clones alone and lacks a portion of them. The data contain 260,000 or so clones, around nine tenths of them singletons. Sequencing used PBMCs. The receptors were sampled from a man younger than 35 in good health and CMV-seronegative. The conserved cysteine and the conserved F or W are not part of the CDR3 here.

cdr3_aa j_call v_call
ASSQGRTGVIGYT TRBJ1-2 TRBV14
ASSPTGQGNHGYT TRBJ1-2 TRBV7-9
ASSRKLRQGLGNTIY TRBJ1-3 TRBV5-6
ASSYPQYNSPLH TRBJ1-6 TRBV6-6
ASNPTGVSYEQY TRBJ2-7 TRBV28
SALKSGPETQY TRBJ2-5 TRBV29-1
ATMAGLSNQPQH TRBJ1-5 TRBV15
ASSWAGNTIY TRBJ1-3 TRBV19
ASSLLSGANVLT TRBJ2-6 TRBV28
ASSLSWASETQY TRBJ2-5 TRBV27